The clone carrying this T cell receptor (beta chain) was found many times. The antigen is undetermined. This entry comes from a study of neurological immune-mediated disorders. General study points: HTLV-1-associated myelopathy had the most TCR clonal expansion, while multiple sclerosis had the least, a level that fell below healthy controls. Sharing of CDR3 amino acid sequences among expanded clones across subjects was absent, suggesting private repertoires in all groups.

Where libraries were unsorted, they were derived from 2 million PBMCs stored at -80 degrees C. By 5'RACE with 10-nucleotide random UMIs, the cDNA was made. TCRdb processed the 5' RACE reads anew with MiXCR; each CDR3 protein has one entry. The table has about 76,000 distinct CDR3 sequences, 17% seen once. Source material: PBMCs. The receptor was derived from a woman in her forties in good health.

The CDR3 sequence is CASERTDTQYF. The CDR3 DNA reads TGCGCCAGTGAGCGGACAGATACGCAGTATTTT. V usage is TRBV10-2 and J usage is TRBJ2-3; a possible D gene is TRBD2 (5 bases). Trimming removed 9 bases from V and 3 bases from J, with 7 bases in between. This CDR3 has 11 amino acids. Germline V gene sequence: CDR1 WSHSY, CDR2 SAAADI.